The sample holds one count of the clone carrying this T cell receptor beta chain. Its antigen is unknown. The repertoire was sequenced with immunoSEQ multiplex PCR; TCRdb's copy has only in-frame clones and lacks some. The top ten clones hold around 5% of a sample with around 100,000 clones, more than 85% of them seen once. From germline, CDR1 is SGHNT and CDR2 YYREEE (reference sequence). V was pared by 4 bases and J by 8 bases, with 18 bases between. CDR3 size: 14 residues. This sample is part of a study of T cell responses to AZD1222 COVID-19 vaccine. Findings and caveats of the study: Clonal diversity was possibly underestimated, and the donors were mostly white British, with more females. Dominant CD4 TCR responses targeted spike regions 160-218 and 743-854.

Sequencing was performed on peripheral blood, taken on day 0 of AZD1222 vaccination. The source is an adult in good health. V usage is TRBV5-4 and J usage is TRBJ1-2; maybe TRBD1 (5 bases). CDR3 DNA sequence: TGTGCCAGCAGCCAGGAGAATCGGAGGGGAGGCTACACCTTC. This encodes CASSQENRRGGYTF.